One sample yielded the 17 T cell receptor beta chains listed below, sequenced in a study of shared clonotypes between healthy human individuals. Sequencing was performed with immunoSEQ multiplex PCR; in TCRdb, only in-frame clones are kept and a portion is missing. The sample carries more than 1 million clones, 75% to 80% recorded once. Sample: memory CD4+ T cells from PBMCs. Subset given: CD45RA-negative fraction. These receptors all stem from a man younger than 30 in good health. Some clones in this sample may be carry-over from other donors' samples.

The chain recombines TRBV2 with TRBJ1-5; 9 nucleotides agree with TRBD1. The germline CDR1 and CDR2 sequences are SNHLY and FYNNEI. The CDR3 contains 12 residues. V trimming: 7 bases; J trimming: 9 bases; junction bases outside the gene matches: 4. CDR3 loop: CASNYRGRPQHF. The CDR3 DNA follows: TGTGCCAGCAATTACAGGGGGCGGCCCCAGCATTTT. Combining the CDR3 with reference TRBV2 and TRBJ1-5 gives the whole variable domain EPEVTQTPSHQVTQMGQEVILRCVPISNHLYFYWYRQILGQKVEFLVSFYNNEISEKSEIFDDQFSVERPDGSNFTLKIRSTKLEDSAMYFCASNYRGRPQHFGDGTRLSIL.

This clone was detected a few times. This chain uses TRBV5-4 with TRBJ2-1; TRBD1 or TRBD2 may be the D gene (5 bases each). V was clipped by 3 bases and J by 5 bases, with 12 bases between them. The CDR3 spans 14 residues. The germline V gene has CDR1 SGHNT and CDR2 YYREEE (reference sequence). For the CDR3, the DNA is TGTGCCAGCAGCTGGGCCGGGACCCACAATGAGCAGTTCTTC. This codes for CASSWAGTHNEQFF.

The rearrangement uses TRBV7-6 and TRBJ2-5, with 7 bases matching TRBD2. The CDR3 runs to 15 residues. The V gene end was trimmed by 0 bases and the J gene end by 4 bases; junction bases not matched to a gene: 5. Germline CDR1 reads SGHVS; CDR2 reads FNYEAQ. The CDR3 spells CASSLARTSGETQYF. CDR3 nucleotides: TGTGCCAGCAGCTTAGCGCGGACTAGTGGAGAGACCCAGTACTTC. Based on the CDR3 plus reference TRBV7-6 and TRBJ2-5, the full variable domain is GAGVSQSPRYKVTKRGQDVALRCDPISGHVSLYWYRQALGQGPEFLTYFNYEAQQDKSGLPNDRFSAERPEGSISTLTIQRTEQRDSAMYRCASSLARTSGETQYFGPGTRLLVL.

The chain uses TRBV14 and TRBJ1-5; 8 bases fit TRBD1. CDR3 length: 16 residues. CDR1 is SGHDN, CDR2 FVKESK, per germline. The V gene end was trimmed by 5 bases and the J gene end by 5 bases; junction bases not matched to a gene: 11. In nucleotides, the CDR3 is TGTGCCAGCAGCTCGCGGCAGGGGGCCGGGGATCAGCCCCAGCATTTT. This translates into CASSSRQGAGDQPQHF.

This rearrangement joins TRBV2 to TRBJ2-7; D remains unclear. The CDR3 has 14 amino acids. The V gene's germline CDR1 is SNHLY and CDR2 FYNNEI. Trimming took off 4 bases at V and 3 bases at J, with 13 bases between the two ends. The CDR3 is CASSVEVLVYEQYF. The CDR3 region has the DNA TGTGCCAGCAGTGTCGAGGTATTGGTCTACGAGCAGTACTTC.

The rearrangement uses TRBV5-1 and TRBJ2-7; TRBD1 matches 10 bases. In germline, CDR1 is SGHRS, CDR2 YFSETQ. V shed 4 bases and J 2 bases; nucleotides not matched to a gene: 6. CDR3 size: 15 residues. The chain's CDR3 is CASSTPGTGAYEQYF. The CDR3 DNA follows: TGCGCCAGCAGCACGCCAGGGACAGGGGCCTACGAGCAGTACTTC.

This CDR3 is CASSPPGQGGINEQFF. The CDR3 coding sequence is TGTGCCAGCTCACCACCGGGACAGGGAGGTATAAATGAGCAGTTCTTC. The chain combines TRBV18 with TRBJ2-1; 9 positions match TRBD1. Losses at the gene ends were 0 bases for V and 7 bases for J; bases not matched to a gene: 7. This CDR3 has 16 amino acids. Germline assignment: CDR1 KGHSH and CDR2 LQKENI.

This clone has just one count. The chain links TRBV7-2 to TRBJ1-2; 7 bases align to TRBD1. Germline V gene data show CDR1 as SGHTA and CDR2 as FQGNSA. The CDR3 is made up of 13 amino acids. With V trimmed by 3 bases and J by 3 bases, 1 base remained unmatched. As DNA, the CDR3 is TGTGCCAGCAGCTTGGACAGGTACTATGGCTACACCTTC. As protein: CASSLDRYYGYTF.

The CDR3 region has the DNA TGTGCCAGCGGGGGGGGGTCTAGCGGCCAAGAGACCCAGTACTTC. Translating it yields CASGGGSSGQETQYF. The rearrangement uses TRBV28 and TRBJ2-5; 7 bases fit TRBD2. Germline trimming cut 8 bases from V and 1 base from J; bases unmatched to any gene: 10. CDR1 is MDHEN and CDR2 is SYDVKM in the germline V gene. The CDR3 is 15 residues long.

The chain combines TRBV9 with TRBJ1-3, with 8 bases that match TRBD1. Looked up from germline, CDR1 is SGDLS and CDR2 is YYNGEE. Losses at the gene ends were 0 bases for V and 1 base for J; bases not matched to a gene: 6. CDR3 length equals 17 residues. In DNA, the CDR3 is TGTGCCAGCAGCGTAGCACCCCAGGGGGCATCTGGAAACACCATATATTTT. It specifies CASSVAPQGASGNTIYF.

V and J are TRBV7-6 and TRBJ2-1; 10 bases match TRBD1. Per the germline V gene, CDR1 is SGHVS and CDR2 is FNYEAQ. This CDR3 comprises 15 residues. The V and J ends lost 4 bases and 5 bases, in that order; junction bases with no gene match: 5. The CDR3 loop reads CASSYPGTGDNEQFF. Written as DNA, the CDR3 is TGTGCCAGCAGCTATCCGGGGACAGGGGACAATGAGCAGTTCTTC.

The chain combines TRBV11-2 with TRBJ2-1; D might be TRBD2 (5 bases). V lost 0 bases, J lost 8 bases, and 11 bases lay in between. CDR3 size: 14 residues. Germline CDR1 is SGHAT and CDR2 is FQNNGV. The CDR3 reads CASSLDRGGDEQFF. Here the CDR3 DNA reads TGTGCCAGCAGCTTAGATCGGGGTGGCGATGAGCAGTTCTTC. Looking up the rest from reference TRBV11-2 and TRBJ2-1 gives the full variable domain: EAGVAQSPRYKIIEKRQSVAFWCNPISGHATLYWYQQILGQGPKLLIQFQNNGVVDDSQLPKDRFSAERLKGVDSTLKIQPAKLEDSAVYLCASSLDRGGDEQFFGPGTRLTVL.

This clone occurred many times. V and J are TRBV28 and TRBJ2-2; TRBD1 matches 9 bases. The CDR3 totals 16 residues. Germline CDR1 is MDHEN and CDR2 is SYDVKM. V gave up 5 bases and J gave up 3 bases; unmatched junction bases: 7. CDR3 loop: CASSTLGDRDTGELFF. The DNA for the CDR3 is TGTGCCAGCAGTACCTTGGGGGACAGGGACACCGGGGAGCTGTTTTTT.

The rearrangement joins TRBV28 to TRBJ2-3; maybe TRBD2 (5 bases). Trimming shortened V by 5 bases and J by 0 bases, and 18 bases separated the two germline ends. Germline V lookup: CDR1 MDHEN, CDR2 SYDVKM. This CDR3 comprises 17 residues. This CDR3 is CASSQFSGGTSTDTQYF. The CDR3 coding sequence is TGTGCCAGCAGTCAATTCAGCGGAGGAACTAGCACAGATACGCAGTATTTT.

V and J are TRBV4-3 and TRBJ2-3, with D perhaps TRBD1 (6 bases). Looked up from germline, CDR1 is LGHNA and CDR2 is YSLEER. The CDR3 length is 14 residues. Trimming pared 2 bases from V and 5 bases from J, leaving 11 bases between. The CDR3 region is CASSQQGSVDTQYF. For the CDR3, the DNA is TGCGCCAGCAGCCAACAGGGGTCGGTAGATACGCAGTATTTT.

The chain links TRBV28 to TRBJ2-7, with 8 positions matching TRBD2. The germline V gene encodes CDR1 MDHEN and CDR2 SYDVKM. Losses at the gene ends were 6 bases for V and 3 bases for J; bases not matched to a gene: 4. CDR3 length: 13 residues. This chain's CDR3 is CASRRTSYYEQYF. The DNA of the CDR3 is TGTGCCAGCAGACGGACTAGCTACTACGAGCAGTACTTC.

The chain couples TRBV19 to TRBJ2-3; no firm D call. The germline V gene has CDR1 LNHDA and CDR2 SQIVND (reference sequence). The CDR3 loop spans 13 amino acids. Trimming stripped 6 bases from V and 7 bases from J, with 14 bases between. CDR3 nucleotide sequence: TGTGCCAGTAGACATGCGTCCAGGAATACGCAGTATTTT. Translation gives CASRHASRNTQYF.